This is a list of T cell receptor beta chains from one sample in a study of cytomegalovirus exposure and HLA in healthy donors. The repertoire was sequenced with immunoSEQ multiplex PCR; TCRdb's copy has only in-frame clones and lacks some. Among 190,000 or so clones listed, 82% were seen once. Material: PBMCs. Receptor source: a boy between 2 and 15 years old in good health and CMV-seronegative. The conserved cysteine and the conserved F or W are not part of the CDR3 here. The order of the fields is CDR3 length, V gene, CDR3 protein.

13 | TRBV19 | ASSTSGGLSYEQY
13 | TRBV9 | ASSVGTGIDNEQF
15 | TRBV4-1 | ASSQDKGARIGREAF
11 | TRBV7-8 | ASSLVLNTEAF
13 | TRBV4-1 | ASSQGRTGVYGYT
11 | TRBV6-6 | ASTEGLNYGYT
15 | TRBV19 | ASSFLLGGGTRTEAF
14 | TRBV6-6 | ASSYPPGHLNTEAF
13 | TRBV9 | ASSETALMNTEAF
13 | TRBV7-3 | ASSLGGGRSDTQY
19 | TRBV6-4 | ASSDSGTGGLGSLFYNEQF
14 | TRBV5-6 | ASSLSGQMNTDTQY
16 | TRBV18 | ASSPWGQGVNSDYGYT
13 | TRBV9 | ASSVLAEHTGELF
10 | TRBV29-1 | SVRLNRAGYT
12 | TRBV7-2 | ASSYRRGGNEQF
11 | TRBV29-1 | SVARQGYGELF
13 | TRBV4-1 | ASSLAAGGQDTQY
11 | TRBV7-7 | ASRLGPNTEAF
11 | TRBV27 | ASSSETGVGYT
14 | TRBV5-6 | ASSVHGQGSFDEQY
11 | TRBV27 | ASSFQKNTEAF
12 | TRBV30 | AWSNGGHPNEQF
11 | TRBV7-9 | AIGTGRNSPLH
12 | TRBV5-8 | ASSWDRPHTEAF